This TCR beta chain was sequenced during a study of blood T cell repertoires in COVID-19. The CDR3 runs 13 residues. The V end lost 2 bases, the J end lost 3 bases, and 10 bases lay between the germline ends. The germline gives CDR1 GTSNPN, CDR2 SVGIG (reference sequence). Study processing details: How many nucleated cells were present was estimated from reference gene primer amplification. Clones were read by immunoSEQ multiplex PCR, and TCRdb kept only the in-frame ones, dropping some. V, J and clone size derive from that table, while D and trimming were established from the DNA sequence. This table has more than 65,000 clones, around 80% appearing once.

Sequenced: peripheral blood. The chain has TRBV30 and TRBJ1-2, with D uncertain. This receptor was taken from a woman aged 80 or older with acute or convalescent COVID-19. CDR3 sequence: CAWSSAGYYGYTF. CDR3 nucleotides: TGTGCCTGGAGTAGTGCGGGATACTATGGCTACACCTTC.